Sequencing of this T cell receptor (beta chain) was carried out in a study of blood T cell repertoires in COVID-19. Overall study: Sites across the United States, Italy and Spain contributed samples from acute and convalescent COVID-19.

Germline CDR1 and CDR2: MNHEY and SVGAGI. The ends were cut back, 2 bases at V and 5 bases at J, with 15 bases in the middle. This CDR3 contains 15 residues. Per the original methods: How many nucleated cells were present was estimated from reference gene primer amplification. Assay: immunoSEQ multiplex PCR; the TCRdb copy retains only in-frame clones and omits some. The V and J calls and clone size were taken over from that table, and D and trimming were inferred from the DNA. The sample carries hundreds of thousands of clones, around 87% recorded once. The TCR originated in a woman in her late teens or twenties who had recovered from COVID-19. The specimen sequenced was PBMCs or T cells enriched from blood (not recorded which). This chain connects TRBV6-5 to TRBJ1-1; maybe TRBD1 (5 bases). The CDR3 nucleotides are TGTGCCAGCAGTTACAACCGCTTCGGGGGGACTGAAGCTTTCTTT. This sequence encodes CASSYNRFGGTEAFF.